The TCR beta chain under discussion was sequenced for a study of regulatory T cells in long-lasting Graves disease. General study points: There were preferences for TRBV28, TRBJ1-2 and TRBJ2-5 in persistent disease.

The authors built TCR beta libraries using iRepertoire HTBI primers and Arm-PCR of CDR3 regions. TCRdb re-called the multiplex PCR reads through MiXCR, storing one row per CDR3 protein. The data contain about 420,000 distinct CDR3 sequences, about a sixth of them singletons. This clonotype was picked up many times. Its antigen is currently unknown. V gave up 3 bases and J gave up 4 bases, with 21 bases separating them. Looked up from germline, CDR1 is GTSNPN and CDR2 is SVGIG (reference sequence). The CDR3 covers 16 residues. As to time point: newly diagnosed GD, antithyroid drugs for less than 3 months. Preparation of the TCR library used RNA extracted from PBMCs. A further study also used this sample, focusing on T cells in Graves' hyperthyroidism and ophthalmopathy. That publication notes: Patients aged 18 to 65 with hyperthyroidism were newly diagnosed, with duration under 2 months. The diagnostic basis comprised clinical symptoms, serum thyroxine and TRAb, thyroid ultrasound and orbital computed tomography. HTBI primers were the set used in a first-round RT-PCR of the TCR CDR3.

The sample here was peripheral blood mononuclear cells (PBMCs), taken at new diagnosis, from a patient treated with antithyroid drugs. The J gene is TRBJ1-2, the V gene TRBV30; D remains unclear. The TCR was taken from a woman in her late teens or twenties with Graves disease. The CDR3 spells CAWSRDIFPPLYGYTF. The CDR3 DNA sequence: TGTGCCTGGAGCCGTGACATTTTCCCCCCTCTCTATGGCTACACCTTC.